This T cell receptor beta chain is drawn from a study of cytomegalovirus exposure and HLA in healthy donors (dated by TCRdb to about 2017). As for the study more broadly: An earlier analysis of several hundred of the donors reported approximately 270 Gb of sequence data and some 120 million unique TCR beta sequences from about 179 million T cells. An early release that covered approximately 600 HLA-typed donors contained about 300 gigabases of sequencing data and about 93 million unique TCR sequences. Among the roughly 400 genotyped donors, about 83% belonged to the genetic ancestry cluster associated with self-reported Caucasian donors. The aim of the study was to test whether cataloging public T cell receptors could identify signatures of past pathogen exposure. The T cell repertoires of some 700 subjects were profiled by immunosequencing and related to cytomegalovirus serostatus. Along with the 666-subject first cohort, a separate validation cohort of over a hundred different subjects was used. The study combined high-throughput TCR immunosequencing, statistical association of individual TCRs with disease status, and machine learning to predict cytomegalovirus infection status. A later analysis re-examined previously published TCR beta repertoires from around 670 donors and added high-resolution HLA genotyping to investigate patterns of TCR occurrence. Rather than using new phenotypic data, the later analysis identified candidate immune exposures from TCR beta sequences and from how often those sequences occurred across donors. An earlier analysis of 500 to 750 of the donors applied high-throughput TCR beta sequencing to assess whether each TCR beta V gene segment acted as functional or pseudogenic. Donor age, sex, ethnicity and CMV serostatus were collected together with the repertoire data. A later genetic analysis took genome-wide SNP genotypes for about 65% of the roughly 670 donors and used that subset as a discovery cohort. Every repertoire in the discovery cohort had been generated on one and the same sequencing platform. HLA typing included class I and class II loci at four-digit resolution. The number of typed donors differed by locus: about 629-630 for A, B, C, DRB1 and DQB1; 500 to 550 for DQA1; 600 to 610 for DPA1; and around 470 for DPB1. Roughly five DR-DQ haplotypes were treated as single units for association and clustering because of strong linkage in the cohort. Among some 400 genotyped donors of the cohort, an average of about 240,000 unique TCR beta nucleotide sequences were sequenced per donor, approximately 20% of them non-productive.

The cohort consisted of 670 or so healthy bone marrow donors. At the time of sampling, all cohort members were nominally healthy, though unrecorded immune exposures were likely present. The donor tested CMV seropositive and was one of the 289 seropositive cohort members. A peripheral blood sample was provided by each donor, and peripheral blood mononuclear cells were used for TCR beta sequencing. The Qiagen DNeasy Blood Extraction Kit was used to extract genomic DNA from the blood cell samples. On this clone itself: This receptor's antigen is unknown. No much larger clone exists at a distance of one base, and base qualities are not known. The same CDR3 arises from other DNA sequences in this sample as well.

From cysteine to phenylalanine, the CDR3 is 11 amino acids long. The CDR3 DNA has 33 bases and is translated from base 1. Between the V and J ends, shortened by 3 bases and 4 bases respectively, the junction contains 3 bases. CDR1 and CDR2 are read off the germline V gene (reference sequence) as SEHNR and FQNEAQ. Study-wide findings and limitations: When HLA alleles, especially DR and DQ, strongly co-occurred, attributing TCR associations to individual alleles was difficult. A cluster of highly shared sequence variants was judged likely to be a technical artifact of the sequencing pipeline. According to the authors, the approach could potentially be generalized to other disease states and immunological phenotypes. Because HLA typing was unavailable for some donors at each locus, only the typed subset was used in association tests. In a later analysis, HLA-associated TCR beta chains showed more clonal expansion and lower generation probabilities than non-associated chains that were equally common. V-gene and J-gene trimming of TCR beta chains was associated with a missense DCLRE1C variant in a later genetic analysis, and the association was replicated in an independent cohort. A further reported finding was that TCR beta sequences accurately predicted the HLA-A and HLA-B alleles for most subjects in the first cohort. In both the original and validation cohorts, the classifier was reported to diagnose cytomegalovirus status with high specificity and sensitivity. A total of roughly 160 TCR beta chains were listed by the study as associated with cytomegalovirus. In a later analysis, several top co-occurrence clusters were reported to appear linked to parvovirus B19, influenza, CMV and Epstein-Barr virus. Three of the identified cytomegalovirus-associated TCR beta chains were confirmed in vitro to be specific for cytomegalovirus antigens. The 87-base-pair reads could not distinguish some IMGT-functional V segments, including TRBV6-2 and TRBV6-3, so those segments were excluded. Because counts were too low, about 18 rarely observed V segments, including chromosome 9 orphons, were left out of the earlier analysis of about 620 of the donors. Roughly uniform sequencing depth across donors was assumed in presence/absence analyses, although this assumption may not hold. A later analysis found that most CMV-associated TCR beta chains appeared HLA-restricted, with HLA associations seemingly driven largely by CMV exposure. Broadly in line with IMGT annotations, most TCR beta V segments showed up in productive rearrangements about 87% or about 30% of the time in an earlier analysis of 450 to 600 of the donors. A later genetic analysis reported fewer N-insertions in productive TCRs among donors in an Asian-associated ancestry cluster than the roughly 650-donor mean. At a false discovery rate of 0.05, a later analysis linked under 20,000 TCR beta sequences to specific HLA alleles. A later analysis found that TCR association rates varied across HLA loci, with DRB1 alleles showing the most associated TCRs and HLA-C alleles the fewest. Immune exposure information for the cohort was limited to CMV serostatus. Correlated functional status among segregating V segments might be attributable to linkage disequilibrium, but an unknown experimental factor could not be ruled out. Most TCR sequences were observed very rarely across donors, whereas some public TCRs were present in many individuals. Only TCR beta chains were sequenced in this cohort, and the absence of alpha or paired-chain data limited detectable features.

Libraries came from the immunoSEQ multiplex PCR assay. For the multiplex PCR, a mixture combining 60 forward primers for TCR Vbeta segments and 13 reverse primers for TCR Jbeta segments was used. The CDR3 region of rearranged TCR beta genes was amplified from genomic DNA by a multiplex PCR assay. The amplified TCR beta libraries were sequenced on the Illumina HiSeq System as 87-base-pair reads. On the study's bioinformatics: A later analysis tallied 75 million to 95 million unique TCR beta chains across the 666 repertoires, and around 12 million of those chains were shared by two or more donors. Raw reads were error-corrected and collapsed into unique sequences with a nearest-neighbor algorithm that merged closely related sequences to remove PCR and sequencing errors. CDR3 sequences were aligned to IMGT reference sequences to assign V, D and J gene segments. For a sequence to be retained, at least a six-nucleotide match to both a V gene segment and a J gene segment was required. A rearrangement was called productive if the CDR3 had no stop codons and remained in frame with V and J, and every other rearrangement was called non-productive. Following IMGT convention, CDR3 was defined as the stretch from the second conserved V-encoded cysteine to the conserved J-encoded phenylalanine. The earlier analysis of roughly 590 of the donors excluded any sequence lacking an unambiguous match to a single V gene segment. In an earlier analysis of around 600 of the donors, V segments were called functional above 56.7% productive rearrangements and were called segregating when the between-donor standard deviation exceeded 5%. A statistical classification framework was developed to diagnose cytomegalovirus status using the catalog of TCR beta chain sequences. In a later analysis, V and J genes were assigned by comparing TCR nucleotide sequences against IMGT/GENE-DB human TR gene sequences. Using the TCRdist pipeline, a later analysis assigned CDR3 sequences along with most-parsimonious VDJ recombination scenarios. In a later analysis, each TCR beta chain was defined by its CDR3 amino acid sequence together with its V-gene family, and reads without a unique V-gene family were excluded. To address suspected cross-contamination and a sequencing artifact, a later analysis removed 550 to 750 highly shared, low-generation-probability nucleotide sequences. A later analysis calculated a clonal expansion index for each public chain from normalized within-repertoire ranks of inferred template counts. In a later analysis, generation probabilities were computed with a VDJ recombination model fitted to out-of-frame rearrangements, and the resulting probabilities were checked against IGoR. A later analysis scored TCR-TCR, TCR-HLA and TCR-CMV co-occurrence with hypergeometric tests, applying a repertoire-size bias correction to TCR pairs. In a later analysis, false discovery rates were estimated by permuting HLA or CMV assignments 20 times. In a later analysis, co-occurring TCRs were grouped with DBSCAN, and TCRdist sequence similarity was added when clustering was performed within HLA-allele-positive subsets. Repertoires with fewer than 30,000 or more than 120,000 public chains were left out of co-occurrence clustering, as were about 5 repertoires with anomalous nucleotide sharing. TCRdb holds this immuneACCESS table with in-frame rearrangements only. Some clones are missing; in checked studies, unresolved V genes explain under half, and the rest has no known cause. V, J and clone size were drawn from that table, and D and trimming were deduced from the DNA. The table for this sample lists about 170,000 clones; roughly 85% of them were counted only once. In total, the top ten clones hold approximately 2.5% of the sample.

This chain joins TRBV7-9 to TRBJ2-5; no D segment can be confidently identified. Source material: PBMCs. The sequence came from a man aged 25 to 40 in good health and CMV-seropositive. The nucleotides are TGTGCCAGCAGCTTTCGAGAGACCCAGTACTTC. This is translated as CASSFRETQYF. The CDR3, completed at both ends by the reference TRBV7-9 and TRBJ2-5 genes, gives the full variable domain DTGVSQNPRHKITKRGQNVTFRCDPISEHNRLYWYRQTLGQGPEFLTYFQNEAQLEKSRLLSDRFSAERPKGSFSTLEIQRTEQGDSAMYLCASSFRETQYFGPGTRLLVL.